The 22 T cell receptor beta chains below all came from one sample that was sequenced in a study of T cells after yellow fever vaccination. TCRdb passed the 5' RACE reads through MiXCR, listing each CDR3 protein once. The sample contains approximately 330,000 distinct CDR3 sequences, approximately 13% of which appear only once. The specimen was CD4+ T cells sorted from PBMCs, collected 15 days after the yellow fever booster vaccination. These receptors were collected from a young man who received the YFV17D yellow fever vaccine.

This clonotype has just a few counts. This chain connects TRBV7-2 to TRBJ2-1; 11 positions agree with TRBD2. Germline V gene sequence: CDR1 SGHTA, CDR2 FQGNSA. Trimming at V came to 7 bases and at J to 2 bases, leaving 4 bases not matched to a gene. This CDR3 is built from 15 residues. Here the CDR3 DNA reads TGTGCCAGCAAATTAGCGGGGGGGCCCTACAATGAGCAGTTCTTC. Translated, it gives CASKLAGGPYNEQFF. Supplemented by reference TRBV7-2 and TRBJ2-1, the full variable domain reads GAGVSQSPSNKVTEKGKDVELRCDPISGHTALYWYRQSLGQGLEFLIYFQGNSAPDKSGLPSDRFSAERTGGSVSTLTIQRTQQEDSAVYLCASKLAGGPYNEQFFGPGTRLTVL.

J is TRBJ1-1 and V is TRBV25-1; D remains ambiguous. Germline V gene lookup returns CDR1 MGHDK and CDR2 SYGVNS. The V gene lost 5 bases and the J gene lost 2 bases, with 6 bases spanning the gap. The CDR3 has 12 amino acids. The CDR3 DNA reads as TGTGCCAGCAGTATAGGTAACACTGAAGCTTTCTTT. Its translation is CASSIGNTEAFF. Using reference TRBV25-1 and TRBJ1-1 for the parts outside the CDR3, the full variable domain is EADIYQTPRYLVIGTGKKITLECSQTMGHDKMYWYQQDPGMELHLIHYSYGVNSTEKGDLSSESTVSRIRTEHFPLTLESARPSHTSQYLCASSIGNTEAFFGQGTRLTVV.

This clonotype has more than one count but fewer than ten. The chain recombines TRBV7-3 with TRBJ1-1; no reliable D call. This CDR3 comprises 13 residues. Germline V lookup: CDR1 SGHTA, CDR2 FQGTGA. Trimming stripped 5 bases from V and 1 base from J, with 8 bases between. CDR3 nucleotide sequence: TGTGCCAGCAGCCCGGTAGGGAACACTGAAGCTTTCTTT. Amino acid sequence: CASSPVGNTEAFF. Using reference TRBV7-3 and TRBJ1-1 for the parts outside the CDR3, the full variable domain is GAGVSQTPSNKVTEKGKYVELRCDPISGHTALYWYRQSLGQGPEFLIYFQGTGAADDSGLPNDRFFAVRPEGSVSTLKIQRTERGDSAVYLCASSPVGNTEAFFGQGTRLTVV.

The V call is TRBV20-1, the J call TRBJ2-3, with D perhaps TRBD2 (5 bases). V was trimmed by 6 bases and J by 2 bases, leaving 9 bases between them. This CDR3 contains 12 residues. Per germline, CDR1 DFQATT and CDR2 SNEGSKA (reference sequence). DNA for the CDR3: TGCAGTGCGGAGGAGGTCACAGATACGCAGTATTTT. It codes for CSAEEVTDTQYF.

This clonotype was observed a handful of times. The chain combines TRBV18 with TRBJ1-1, with no clear D. Germline V lookup: CDR1 KGHSH, CDR2 LQKENI. Trimming cost V 0 bases and J 3 bases, with 14 bases left between them. CDR3 length: 16 amino acids. In DNA, the CDR3 is TGTGCCAGCTCACCACCCGATAGGCAGCTTTACACTGAAGCTTTCTTT. Its protein is CASSPPDRQLYTEAFF.

CDR3 sequence reads: CASSLEVGEQYF. The CDR3 DNA reads as TGTGCCAGCAGCTTAGAAGTTGGCGAGCAGTACTTC. The gene calls are TRBV7-9 and TRBJ2-7; no clear D gene. Germline V lookup: CDR1 SEHNR, CDR2 FQNEAQ (reference sequence). V lost 1 base and J 6 bases, leaving 7 bases between the germline ends. The CDR3 extends over 12 amino acids.

This chain connects TRBV29-1 to TRBJ1-1; D uncertain. This CDR3 comprises 12 residues. V lost 5 bases and J 4 bases, leaving 11 bases between the germline ends. Germline V gene data show CDR1 as SQVTM and CDR2 as ANQGSEA. The CDR3 protein is CSVSHVVTEAFF. The CDR3 bases are TGCAGCGTTTCCCATGTGGTCACTGAAGCTTTCTTT.

This clonotype was counted between two and nine times. The rearrangement joins TRBV4-3 to TRBJ2-2; D might be TRBD1 (5 bases). The CDR3 runs 15 residues. V was cut by 1 base and J by 5 bases, with 11 bases left in between. Germline V gene lookup returns CDR1 LGHNA and CDR2 YSLEER. DNA of the CDR3: TGCGCCAGCAGCCAAGCCCTCAGGGTTACCGGGGAGCTGTTTTTT. The encoded protein is CASSQALRVTGELFF.

This clonotype has a handful of counts. The rearrangement links TRBV6-1 to TRBJ1-5, with a possible D match to TRBD1 (6 bases). Germline CDR1 MNHNS, CDR2 SASEGT. Trimming took off 5 bases at V and 6 bases at J, with 20 bases between the two ends. The CDR3 totals 16 residues. The chain's CDR3 is CASSPHQTGLGQPQHF. The CDR3 coding sequence is TGTGCCAGCAGTCCTCACCAGACAGGATTGGGTCAGCCCCAGCATTTT.

This clonotype was counted a few times. The chain has TRBV12-3 or TRBV12-4 and TRBJ2-7; the D is unclear. The CDR3 is made up of 12 amino acids. Trimming shortened V by 5 bases and J by 1 base, and 6 bases separated the two germline ends. The CDR3 coding sequence is TGTGCCAGCAGTAAAAGGTCCTACGAGCAGTACTTC. Protein product: CASSKRSYEQYF.

V is TRBV24-1 and J is TRBJ2-5, with a weak D call TRBD2 (6 bases). Between the trimmed V and J ends, which lost 3 bases and 4 bases, there was a span of 8 bases. Germline CDR1 reads KGHDR; CDR2 reads SFDVKD. This CDR3 has 13 amino acids. The CDR3 DNA sequence: TGTGCCACCAGTGATACGGGGGTAGAGACCCAGTACTTC. Translating gives CATSDTGVETQYF.

This rearrangement joins TRBV2 to TRBJ1-1; maybe TRBD1 (6 bases). The CDR3 is 14 amino acids. Germline V gives CDR1 SNHLY, CDR2 FYNNEI. The V and J ends lost 4 bases and 0 bases respectively, with 9 bases between them. CDR3 coding DNA: TGTGCCAGCAGTGCCGAGGGGGTGAACACTGAAGCTTTCTTT. It is translated as CASSAEGVNTEAFF. Filled out from reference TRBV2 and TRBJ1-1, the complete variable domain reads EPEVTQTPSHQVTQMGQEVILRCVPISNHLYFYWYRQILGQKVEFLVSFYNNEISEKSEIFDDQFSVERPDGSNFTLKIRSTKLEDSAMYFCASSAEGVNTEAFFGQGTRLTVV.

The chain recombines TRBV5-1 with TRBJ1-2; weak D call: TRBD1 (6 bases). From germline, CDR1 is SGHRS and CDR2 YFSETQ. The V end lost 2 bases, the J end lost 6 bases, and 11 bases lay between the germline ends. The CDR3 spans 13 residues. The chain's CDR3 is CASSLSGDDGYTF. The CDR3 nucleotides read TGCGCCAGCAGCTTATCAGGGGATGATGGCTACACCTTC.

This clonotype occurred a few times. The J gene is TRBJ2-2, the V gene TRBV29-1, with D tentatively TRBD1 (5 bases). Germline loops: CDR1 SQVTM, CDR2 ANQGSEA. V gave up 7 bases and J gave up 4 bases, with 19 bases separating them. The CDR3 extends over 15 amino acids. The CDR3 loop reads CSARMGRGGTGELFF. CDR3 nucleotide sequence: TGCAGCGCCCGAATGGGGCGCGGCGGCACCGGGGAGCTGTTTTTT.

The table lists this clonotype with a few counts. J is TRBJ1-6 and V is TRBV16; D ambiguous. V lost 0 bases and J 10 bases, leaving 10 bases between the germline ends. The CDR3 spans 14 residues. In germline, CDR1 is KGHSY, CDR2 FQNENV. CDR3: CASSQSWGNSPLHF. CDR3 bases: TGTGCCAGCAGCCAATCCTGGGGTAACTCACCCCTCCACTTT.

The table lists this clonotype with a few counts. The genes are TRBV6-2 or TRBV6-3 and TRBJ2-7; D is tentatively TRBD1 or TRBD2 (5 bases each). Deletions cut 6 bases from V and 3 bases from J, with 15 bases between. Germline V gene lookup returns CDR1 MNHEY and CDR2 SVGEGT. The CDR3 runs to 14 residues. CDR3 sequence reads: CASRGTGDLYEQYF. The CDR3 DNA reads TGTGCCAGCAGGGGAACCGGGGACCTCTACGAGCAGTACTTC.

This clonotype was seen repeatedly, ten times or more. The genes are TRBV21-1 and TRBJ2-7; TRBD1 reflects the table's D call only, with no check against the DNA. TRBV21-1 is deemed a pseudogene. This CDR3 region has 15 residues. The CDR3 nucleotides are TGTGCCAGCAGCAACCTTTCTGACAGACTCTACGAGCAGTACTTC. Translating gives CASSNLSDRLYEQYF.

The table lists this clonotype with a few counts. The gene calls are TRBV7-2 and TRBJ2-2; the D gene is possibly TRBD1 (6 bases). Germline CDR1 and CDR2: SGHTA and FQGNSA. V was cut by 3 bases and J by 6 bases, with 11 bases left in between. The CDR3 loop spans 14 amino acids. The CDR3, as DNA: TGTGCCAGCAGCTTTACTCCAGGGGCCGGGGAGCTGTTTTTT. Amino acids: CASSFTPGAGELFF.

This clonotype was observed at least ten times. The rearrangement links TRBV2 to TRBJ2-7; D remains unclear. The CDR3 consists of 13 residues. V lost 3 bases, J lost 5 bases, and 11 bases lay in between. Germline V lookup: CDR1 SNHLY, CDR2 FYNNEI. The chain's CDR3 is CASSEFPRDEQYV. DNA for the CDR3: TGTGCCAGCAGTGAGTTCCCCCGGGACGAGCAGTACGTC.

This clonotype has at least ten counts. This chain joins TRBV14 and TRBJ2-7; D assignment may be TRBD1 or TRBD2 (5 bases each). Trimming removed 11 bases from V and 4 bases from J, with 24 bases in between. The CDR3 has 15 residues. CDR1 is SGHDN and CDR2 is FVKESK in the germline V gene. In DNA form, the CDR3 reads TGTGCCGGGACCAGAGGCGACATCCCTACATACGAGCAGTACGTC. Amino acid sequence: CAGTRGDIPTYEQYV.

There are a few counts of this clonotype. J is TRBJ2-6 and V is TRBV11-2; 7 bases agree with TRBD1. The CDR3 consists of 19 residues. Per germline, CDR1 SGHAT and CDR2 FQNNGV. V was pared by 3 bases and J by 0 bases, with 11 bases of the junction left unmatched. In DNA form, the CDR3 reads TGTGCCAGCAGCTTGACCTCCGGGACAGTTTTCTCTGGGGCCAACGTCCTGACTTTC. Its protein product is CASSLTSGTVFSGANVLTF.

As DNA, the CDR3 is TGTGCCAGCAGCGACCACCAGGGGGTAGATACGCAGTATTTT. Its protein product is CASSDHQGVDTQYF. The chain uses TRBV7-9 and TRBJ2-3; 7 bases map to TRBD1. The CDR3 has 14 amino acids. CDR1 SEHNR and CDR2 FQNEAQ come from the germline V gene (reference sequence). Unmatched junction bases numbered 7, after V lost 5 bases and J lost 5 bases.